The 25 T cell receptor beta chains below all came from one sample that was sequenced in a study of CD8 T cells in Susac syndrome. The RNA input was roughly 0.45 to 1 ug, and it was reverse transcribed with random hexamers. One entry per CDR3 protein results from TCRdb running MiXCR on the immunoSEQ multiplex PCR reads. The data show 350,000 to 550,000 distinct CDR3 sequences, with around 85% seen just once and 0.09% to 0.15% held by the top ten. The sample was CD8+ T cells from PBMCs. The source is a human donor with multiple sclerosis.

This clonotype was picked up a small number of times. This chain links TRBV30 with TRBJ1-3; D not resolved. CDR3 length equals 14 residues. The ends were cut back, 0 bases at V and 1 base at J, with 7 bases in the middle. CDR1 is GTSNPN and CDR2 is SVGIG in the germline V gene (reference sequence). The CDR3, as DNA: TGTGCCTGGAGTGTAGGCGGTTCTGGAAACACCATATATTTT. This gives the protein CAWSVGGSGNTIYF.

This clonotype was seen a single time. The rearrangement uses TRBV7-9 and TRBJ2-2, with 9 bases aligning to TRBD2. There are 16 residues in the CDR3. Germline trimming cut 4 bases from V and 1 base from J; bases unmatched to any gene: 4. Germline-derived CDR1 and CDR2 are SEHNR and FQNEAQ (reference sequence). The CDR3 nucleotides read TGTGCCAGCAGCTCATCAGCGGGAGGGAACACCGGGGAGCTGTTTTTT. It translates to CASSSSAGGNTGELFF.

This chain's CDR3 is CASSLRAGEQYF. CDR3 nucleotides: TGTGCCAGCAGTTTAAGGGCAGGCGAGCAGTACTTC. V and J are TRBV12-3 or TRBV12-4 and TRBJ2-7; no reliable D call. The CDR3 covers 12 residues. V was pared by 2 bases and J by 6 bases, with 8 bases between.

The V call is TRBV7-8, the J call TRBJ1-1; D may be TRBD1 (5 bases). CDR1 is SGHVS and CDR2 is FQNEAQ in the germline V gene. This CDR3 is 17 amino acids long. With 1 base removed from V and 3 bases from J, the gap between germline ends came to 18 bases. The chain's CDR3 is CASSLVAREGGDTEAFF. DNA for the CDR3: TGTGCCAGCAGCTTAGTGGCCAGGGAGGGTGGGGACACTGAAGCTTTCTTT.

This clonotype was recorded a few times. This rearrangement joins TRBV11-2 to TRBJ1-2; maybe TRBD1 (5 bases). CDR3 length: 15 residues. CDR1 SGHAT and CDR2 FQNNGV come from the germline V gene. V was trimmed by 2 bases and J by 2 bases, leaving 12 bases between them. Here the CDR3 reads CASSLQDMANYGYTF. CDR3 DNA: TGTGCCAGCAGCTTACAGGACATGGCGAACTATGGCTACACCTTC.

A remark on this clonotype: The CDR3 does not close with the conserved phenylalanine or tryptophan, likely indicating a read error. The V and J genes are TRBV19 and TRBJ1-1; 7 positions agree with TRBD1. V trimming: 3 bases; J trimming: 0 bases; junction bases outside the gene matches: 7. The CDR3 runs 16 residues. The V gene's germline CDR1 is LNHDA and CDR2 SQIVND (reference sequence). The CDR3 DNA reads TGTGCCAGTAGTATGGGCGGACAGGAGCTGAACACTGAAGCTTTCCTT. Translating gives CASSMGGQELNTEAFL.

This sequence joins TRBV27 and TRBJ2-6; either TRBD1 or TRBD2 may fit D (5 bases each). The CDR3 spans 17 residues. The germline V and J ends were trimmed by 4 bases and 0 bases, with 13 bases remaining between them. Germline CDR1 MNHEY, CDR2 SMNVEV (reference sequence). CDR3 residues: CASSYGAQISGANVLTF. The CDR3 DNA reads TGTGCCAGCAGTTACGGGGCACAGATCTCTGGGGCCAACGTCCTGACTTTC. Filled out from reference TRBV27 and TRBJ2-6, the complete variable domain reads EAQVTQNPRYLITVTGKKLTVTCSQNMNHEYMSWYRQDPGLGLRQIYYSMNVEVTDKGDVPEGYKVSRKEKRNFPLILESPSPNQTSLYFCASSYGAQISGANVLTFGAGSRLTVL.

This chain links TRBV27 with TRBJ1-2, with 8 bases identical to TRBD1. J was trimmed by 4 bases and V by 5 bases; bases with no gene match: 9. There are 15 residues in the CDR3. Germline V gene data show CDR1 as MNHEY and CDR2 as SMNVEV (reference sequence). The CDR3 coding sequence is TGTGCCAGCAGTATCGGACAGGGAGCAGTCTATGGCTACACCTTC. Residues: CASSIGQGAVYGYTF.

The chain is built from TRBV4-1 and TRBJ1-1; D is ambiguous. Germline CDR1 and CDR2: MGHRA and YSYEKL. The V gene lost 2 bases and the J gene lost 1 base, with 8 bases spanning the gap. The CDR3 covers 14 residues. The CDR3 reads CASSQIPGNTEAFF. CDR3 DNA sequence: TGCGCCAGCAGCCAAATCCCCGGGAACACTGAAGCTTTCTTT.

With respect to this clonotype: At one boundary the junction diverges from the germline segment, which might be a read error. The CDR3 region is CASGQTQGSHQPQHF. Written as DNA, the CDR3 is TGCGCCAGCGGCCAAACCCAGGGGAGTCATCAGCCCCAGCATTTT. The chain has TRBV4-1 and TRBJ1-5; possible D gene TRBD1, 6 bases. The CDR3 totals 15 residues. Germline V CDR1 and CDR2: MGHRA, YSYEKL.

The rearrangement joins TRBV20-1 to TRBJ2-7, with no clear D. The CDR3 is 12 residues long. Germline V gene data show CDR1 as DFQATT and CDR2 as SNEGSKA (reference sequence). The germline V and J ends were trimmed by 3 bases and 0 bases, with 6 bases remaining between them. CDR3 sequence reads: CSARTTSYEQYF. The CDR3 bases are TGCAGTGCTAGGACAACCTCCTACGAGCAGTACTTC.

J is TRBJ1-2 and V is TRBV29-1; a weak D match, TRBD1 (5 bases). CDR1 SQVTM and CDR2 ANQGSEA come from the germline V gene. This CDR3 is built from 14 residues. Trimming shortened V by 2 bases and J by 4 bases, and 14 bases separated the two germline ends. The CDR3, as DNA: TGCAGCGTTGAATACGACAGCCCACTCTATGGCTACACCTTC. This sequence encodes CSVEYDSPLYGYTF.

This clonotype was counted only a few times. The chain combines TRBV7-9 with TRBJ1-1, with 8 bases that match TRBD1. Germline trimming cut 7 bases from V and 0 bases from J; bases unmatched to any gene: 7. The germline V gene encodes CDR1 SEHNR and CDR2 FQNEAQ (reference sequence). The CDR3 consists of 15 residues. This CDR3 reads CASTPRDRLNTEAFF. The CDR3 DNA reads TGTGCCAGCACTCCGCGGGACAGGCTGAACACTGAAGCTTTCTTT.

This clonotype was observed a few times. This rearrangement joins TRBV27 to TRBJ2-3; D is unclear. CDR1 and CDR2 (germline): MNHEY, SMNVEV (reference sequence). The CDR3 spans 14 residues. The V end lost 2 bases, the J end lost 0 bases, and 6 bases lay between the germline ends. The CDR3 sequence is CASSLLGSTDTQYF. The CDR3 DNA follows: TGTGCCAGCAGTTTACTCGGGAGCACAGATACGCAGTATTTT.

The rearrangement uses TRBV3-1 and TRBJ2-5, with D possibly matching TRBD1 (6 bases). Germline V gene sequence: CDR1 LGHDT, CDR2 YNNKEL (reference sequence). The CDR3 consists of 14 residues. V gave up 3 bases and J gave up 1 base, with 9 bases separating them. CDR3 in amino acids: CASSHQDSQETQYF. DNA of the CDR3: TGTGCCAGCAGCCACCAGGACAGCCAAGAGACCCAGTACTTC.

The genes are TRBV6-1 and TRBJ1-3; TRBD1 aligns across 7 bases. The CDR3 contains 14 residues. Per the germline V gene, CDR1 is MNHNS and CDR2 is SASEGT. V lost 4 bases to trimming and J lost 2 bases; unmatched junction nucleotides: 2. CDR3: CASSGDRAGNTIYF. The CDR3 coding sequence is TGTGCCAGCAGTGGCGACAGGGCTGGAAACACCATATATTTT.

This rearrangement joins TRBV4-1 to TRBJ1-5; D is unresolved. The V end lost 0 bases, the J end lost 3 bases, and 9 bases lay between the germline ends. CDR1 MGHRA and CDR2 YSYEKL come from the germline V gene. This CDR3 has 15 residues. The CDR3 DNA sequence: TGCGCCAGCAGCCAAGAAATGCATTCCAATCAGCCCCAGCATTTT. This sequence encodes CASSQEMHSNQPQHF.

This clonotype was counted between two and nine times. The chain employs TRBV6-5 and TRBJ2-2; maybe TRBD2 (6 bases). With 2 bases removed from V and 7 bases from J, the gap between germline ends came to 14 bases. Germline CDR1 is MNHEY and CDR2 is SVGAGI. The CDR3 consists of 15 residues. CDR3: CASSYGPGLHGELFF. The DNA for the CDR3 is TGTGCCAGCAGTTACGGTCCGGGACTCCACGGGGAGCTGTTTTTT.

The chain has TRBV20-1 and TRBJ2-7; D gene uncertain. CDR1 and CDR2 (germline): DFQATT, SNEGSKA (reference sequence). V lost 0 bases and J lost 5, with 17 bases in between. The CDR3 sequence is 15 residues long. CDR3 nucleotide sequence: TGCAGTGCTAGAGATCGATACACCCTCCACCACGAGCAGTACTTC. Its protein product is CSARDRYTLHHEQYF.

The chain carries TRBV27 and TRBJ1-1; D is possibly TRBD1 (5 bases). CDR1 is MNHEY, CDR2 SMNVEV, per germline (reference sequence). The V gene lost 7 bases and the J gene lost 3 bases, with 12 bases spanning the gap. The CDR3 length is 13 residues. In DNA, the CDR3 is TGTGCCAGCAAGGGGTATGAGGACACTGAAGCTTTCTTT. The encoded protein is CASKGYEDTEAFF.

The rearrangement links TRBV5-8 to TRBJ2-2, with TRBD2 identical over 7 bases. The junction had 11 bases not matched to a gene; V was cut back by 4 bases and J by 5 bases. The CDR3 runs 16 residues. Germline assignment: CDR1 SGHTS and CDR2 YDEGEE. CDR3: CASSLHIGRGTGELFF. CDR3 bases: TGTGCCAGCAGCCTTCACATAGGGCGGGGGACCGGGGAGCTGTTTTTT.

This clonotype has just one count. The rearrangement joins TRBV20-1 to TRBJ2-1; 11 nucleotides line up with TRBD2. This CDR3 has 15 amino acids. V gave up 1 base and J gave up 7 bases; unmatched junction bases: 6. CDR1 DFQATT and CDR2 SNEGSKA come from the germline V gene (reference sequence). The chain's CDR3 is CSARVAGGPMNEQFF. The CDR3 DNA sequence: TGCAGTGCTAGAGTAGCGGGAGGGCCGATGAATGAGCAGTTCTTC.

This clonotype was recorded once. V gene TRBV7-9 combines with J gene TRBJ2-7, with D perhaps matching TRBD1 (6 bases). This CDR3 spans 16 amino acids. The germline gives CDR1 SEHNR, CDR2 FQNEAQ (reference sequence). Trimming took 1 base from V and 2 from J, leaving 15 bases between them. This CDR3 reads CASSLGGQGAAYEQYF. CDR3 DNA: TGTGCCAGCAGCTTAGGGGGGCAGGGTGCAGCCTACGAGCAGTACTTC.

CDR3 loop: CSVEVPDNEQFF. Here the CDR3 DNA reads TGCAGCGTTGAAGTTCCCGACAATGAGCAGTTCTTC. The gene calls are TRBV29-1 and TRBJ2-1; D not certain. Trimming removed 1 base from V and 5 bases from J, with 6 bases in between. The V gene's germline CDR1 is SQVTM and CDR2 ANQGSEA. The CDR3 is made up of 12 amino acids.

V gene TRBV11-2 combines with J gene TRBJ2-1; 10 bases align to TRBD1. The CDR3 consists of 15 residues. Germline V gene data show CDR1 as SGHAT and CDR2 as FQNNGV. The V gene end was trimmed by 3 bases and the J gene end by 7 bases; junction bases not matched to a gene: 6. The CDR3 bases are TGTGCCAGCAGCTTGTCGGGACAGGGGATGAATGAGCAGTTCTTC. This codes for CASSLSGQGMNEQFF.